Below, 17 T cell receptor beta chains from the same sample are listed, as sequenced in a study of shared clonotypes between healthy human individuals. Method: immunoSEQ multiplex PCR; TCRdb's copy keeps in-frame clones and lacks some. The data hold about 820,000 clones, with 90% to 95% observed a single time. CD45RO-negative CD8 cells positively selected for CCR7 made up the naive population, which excluded terminally differentiated effector memory CD45RA+ cells. The sample taken for sequencing was naive CD8+ T cells sorted from blood. The receptors shown here come from a man in his thirties or forties in good health.

Concerning this clone: Other DNA variants within this sample encode the same CDR3. The rearrangement links TRBV19 to TRBJ2-7, with a tentative D call TRBD2 (5 bases). V gave up 6 bases and J gave up 1 base, with 10 bases separating them. Germline V gene lookup returns CDR1 LNHDA and CDR2 SQIVND (reference sequence). The CDR3 contains 13 residues. The CDR3 loop reads CASSPGLSYEQYF. For the CDR3, the DNA is TGTGCCAGTAGCCCTGGACTTTCCTACGAGCAGTACTTC.

The chain employs TRBV6-5 and TRBJ2-1; D not resolved. The CDR3 runs 13 residues. The germline V and J ends were trimmed by 3 bases and 4 bases, with 7 bases remaining between them. Germline V gene sequence: CDR1 MNHEY, CDR2 SVGAGI. The CDR3, as DNA: TGTGCCAGCAGTTATGGTCCTTACAATGAGCAGTTCTTC. Amino acid sequence: CASSYGPYNEQFF.

This chain joins TRBV6-1 and TRBJ2-7, with 8 bases identical to TRBD2. The CDR3 extends over 12 amino acids. Unmatched junction bases numbered 4, after V lost 8 bases and J lost 4 bases. The germline V gene encodes CDR1 MNHNS and CDR2 SASEGT. The CDR3: CASLAGEYEQYF. The CDR3 DNA reads as TGTGCCAGCCTAGCGGGCGAATACGAGCAGTACTTC.

The chain uses TRBV21-1 and TRBJ1-1; the D call in the table, TRBD1, was not verified against the DNA. TRBV21-1 is given as a pseudogene. CDR3 length: 15 residues. CDR3 DNA: TGTGCCAGCAGCAAAGATAACAGGGGGCGAGCTGAAGCTTTCTTT. It specifies CASSKDNRGRAEAFF.

This CDR3 is CASSLGLGTLENTIYF. CDR3 nucleotides: TGCGCCAGCAGCTTGGGGTTGGGGACCTTGGAAAACACCATATATTTT. The chain carries TRBV5-1 and TRBJ1-3; tentative D call: TRBD1 (5 bases). Trimming left V 0 bases short and J 6 bases short, with 16 bases between. Germline lookup yields CDR1 SGHRS and CDR2 YFSETQ. This CDR3 contains 16 residues.

V usage is TRBV5-1 and J usage is TRBJ2-3; 9 bases fit TRBD2. The CDR3 totals 17 residues. Looked up from germline, CDR1 is SGHRS and CDR2 is YFSETQ. Trimming removed 4 bases from V and 3 bases from J; junction bases left unmatched: 12. The CDR3: CASSPGGSSGTTDTQYF. CDR3 coding DNA: TGCGCCAGCAGCCCCGGGGGTTCTAGCGGGACAACAGATACGCAGTATTTT.

The CDR3 DNA follows: TGTGCCAGCAGCTTGGCGGGGAGCGAGCAGTACTTC. As protein: CASSLAGSEQYF. The chain joins TRBV5-6 to TRBJ2-7, with D possibly TRBD2 on 5 matching bases. CDR3 length: 12 amino acids. CDR1 and CDR2 (germline): SGHDT, YYEEEE. Trimming took off 0 bases at V and 6 bases at J, with 7 bases between the two ends.

This rearrangement joins TRBV10-3 to TRBJ2-3, with 8 bases fitting TRBD1. There are 16 residues in the CDR3. The germline V gene has CDR1 ENHRY and CDR2 SYGVKD. V lost 4 bases, J lost 2 bases, and 8 bases stayed unmatched. CDR3: CAISAGQGGFTDTQYF. The CDR3, as DNA: TGTGCCATCAGTGCTGGACAGGGTGGTTTCACAGATACGCAGTATTTT.

This chain connects TRBV27 to TRBJ2-7; D ambiguous. Germline lookup yields CDR1 MNHEY and CDR2 SMNVEV (reference sequence). This CDR3 region has 14 residues. V lost 2 bases and J lost 2, with 10 bases in between. The DNA of the CDR3 is TGTGCCAGCAGTTTAGGCGGTTACGCCTACGAGCAGTACTTC. Its translation is CASSLGGYAYEQYF.

This rearrangement joins TRBV6-4 to TRBJ2-1; 9 bases are a match to TRBD2. The CDR3 spans 15 residues. CDR1 and CDR2 from the germline V gene are MRHNA and SNTAGT. V trimming: 3 bases; J trimming: 1 base; junction bases outside the gene matches: 1. The CDR3 DNA reads TGTGCCAGCAGTGAGCTAGCGGGATCCTACAATGAGCAGTTCTTC. Translating gives CASSELAGSYNEQFF.

The chain has TRBV14 and TRBJ2-1, with D uncertain. The CDR3 totals 14 residues. CDR1 SGHDN and CDR2 FVKESK come from the germline V gene. The V and J ends lost 7 bases and 4 bases respectively, with 14 bases between them. CDR3 sequence: CASNPVGEYNEQFF. CDR3 sequence (DNA): TGTGCCAGCAACCCAGTGGGCGAGTACAATGAGCAGTTCTTC. Based on the CDR3 plus reference TRBV14 and TRBJ2-1, the full variable domain is EAGVTQFPSHSVIEKGQTVTLRCDPISGHDNLYWYRRVMGKEIKFLLHFVKESKQDESGMPNNRFLAERTGGTYSTLKVQPAELEDSGVYFCASNPVGEYNEQFFGPGTRLTVL.

The genes are TRBV7-6 and TRBJ1-1; TRBD1 is a possible D gene (6 bases). V was clipped by 1 base and J by 5 bases, with 14 bases between them. This CDR3 is 15 amino acids long. Germline values: CDR1 SGHVS, CDR2 FNYEAQ. The CDR3 bases are TGTGCCAGCAGCTTAGAGGCGGGGGGCTATACTGAAGCTTTCTTT. As protein: CASSLEAGGYTEAFF.

V usage is TRBV28 and J usage is TRBJ1-2; D uncertain. CDR1 and CDR2 (germline): MDHEN, SYDVKM. V was shortened by 7 bases and J by 5 bases, with 14 bases between the two germline ends. This CDR3 has 13 residues. CDR3 sequence: CASTGTNEYGYTF. The CDR3 nucleotides read TGTGCCAGCACCGGCACGAATGAATATGGCTACACCTTC.

Turning to this clone: In the same sample, other DNA sequences code for this CDR3. This chain connects TRBV27 to TRBJ2-1, with 7 bases aligning to TRBD2. Germline V gene data show CDR1 as MNHEY and CDR2 as SMNVEV (reference sequence). With 1 base clipped from V and 8 bases from J, the junction kept 5 bases outside the gene matches. This CDR3 spans 14 amino acids. CDR3 residues: CASSLFGSGDEQFF. As DNA, the CDR3 is TGTGCCAGCAGTTTATTTGGCAGCGGGGATGAGCAGTTCTTC.

This clone was seen once. The chain joins TRBV7-6 to TRBJ2-1, with 8 bases matching TRBD1. V trimming: 4 bases; J trimming: 10 bases; junction bases outside the gene matches: 9. Germline V gives CDR1 SGHVS, CDR2 FNYEAQ. This CDR3 comprises 14 residues. CDR3 DNA sequence: TGTGCCAGCAGCTCCGGACAGGGTGCGTGGGAGCAGTTCTTC. This sequence encodes CASSSGQGAWEQFF.

The V and J genes are TRBV6-1 and TRBJ1-1; no firm D call. Germline loops: CDR1 MNHNS, CDR2 SASEGT. V was cut by 8 bases and J by 1 base, with 8 bases left in between. This CDR3 is 12 amino acids long. The CDR3 protein is CASFSWNTEAFF. The CDR3 DNA sequence: TGTGCCAGCTTTTCGTGGAACACTGAAGCTTTCTTT.

The chain uses TRBV19 and TRBJ2-7, with 9 bases that match TRBD1. From germline, CDR1 is LNHDA and CDR2 SQIVND (reference sequence). V lost 4 bases and J lost 2; bases outside the gene matches: 6. The CDR3 has 15 residues. The CDR3 protein is CASSSTGQGPYEQYF. CDR3 coding DNA: TGTGCCAGTAGTAGTACGGGACAGGGTCCCTACGAGCAGTACTTC.